This TCR beta chain was identified during a study of blood T cell repertoires in COVID-19 (dated by TCRdb to the early 2020s). Background on the whole study: Samples covering the acute and convalescent phases of COVID-19 were provided by collaborators in the United States, Italy and Spain. Samples were obtained from the ongoing ImmuneRACE study (first 160 participants) and from roughly 1,300 subjects provided by 6 global collaborators. Deeply sampled blood TCRbeta repertoires from subjects exposed to, actively infected with, or recovered from COVID-19 were included in the dataset. Nearly every sample came with metadata listing a de-identified subject ID, COVID-19 status, age in years and sex. Where available, HLA class I and class II types were obtained from metadata supplied by the sample provider rather than from assay-based typing. The repertoires were released in a freely available public database intended as a resource for research on the immune response to SARS-CoV-2. The prospective study material was composed of cDNA or gDNA derived from T cells, B-cell-depleted T cells, or PBMCs. General conclusions and limits of the study: The amount of clinical and demographic metadata varied by source and participant and was provided uncurated.

Each collaborating institution followed its own protocols to collect whole blood in K2EDTA tubes. For TCRbeta analysis, collaborator samples were shipped as frozen whole blood, as isolated PBMCs, or as DNA extracted from either sample type. A note on this clone: Its antigen remains unidentified. No much larger clone is present one base from it, and per-base qualities are unavailable.

The immunoSEQ Assay, a bias-controlled multiplex PCR, was used to amplify TCRbeta CDR3 regions from genomic DNA. The authors' pipeline ran thus. The number of nucleated cells in each sample was estimated by amplification of reference gene primers within the assay. To quantify the absolute abundance of each unique TCRbeta CDR3 rearrangement, sequence reads were collapsed and filtered. Productive Simpson clonality was computed per sample as the square root of Simpson's diversity index over productive rearrangements. In TCRdb, the immuneACCESS table is reduced to in-frame sequences with V and J assigned. These tables do not hold every clone; where another copy was compared, an unresolved V gene accounts for under half, and the others remain unexplained. V, J and clone size are those of that table, while D and trimming were read from the DNA. Across this sample there are approximately 130,000 clones, with 60% to 85% seen only once. About a fifth of the sample is in the top ten clones.

The germline V gene gives CDR1 as KGHSH and CDR2 as LQKENI. V and J are truncated by 6 bases and 1 base respectively, leaving an intervening sequence of 5 bases. The CDR3 runs 12 residues from the cysteine to the phenylalanine. Here the CDR3 DNA is all that survives: 36 bases in frame from base 1. Sequenced material: peripheral blood. The rearrangement combines TRBV18 with TRBJ2-3, with the D gene not clear enough to name. The TCR originated in an elderly man with acute or convalescent COVID-19. The DNA is as follows: TGTGCCAGCTCGTCTCGCACAGATACGCAGTATTTT. It encodes CASSSRTDTQYF.